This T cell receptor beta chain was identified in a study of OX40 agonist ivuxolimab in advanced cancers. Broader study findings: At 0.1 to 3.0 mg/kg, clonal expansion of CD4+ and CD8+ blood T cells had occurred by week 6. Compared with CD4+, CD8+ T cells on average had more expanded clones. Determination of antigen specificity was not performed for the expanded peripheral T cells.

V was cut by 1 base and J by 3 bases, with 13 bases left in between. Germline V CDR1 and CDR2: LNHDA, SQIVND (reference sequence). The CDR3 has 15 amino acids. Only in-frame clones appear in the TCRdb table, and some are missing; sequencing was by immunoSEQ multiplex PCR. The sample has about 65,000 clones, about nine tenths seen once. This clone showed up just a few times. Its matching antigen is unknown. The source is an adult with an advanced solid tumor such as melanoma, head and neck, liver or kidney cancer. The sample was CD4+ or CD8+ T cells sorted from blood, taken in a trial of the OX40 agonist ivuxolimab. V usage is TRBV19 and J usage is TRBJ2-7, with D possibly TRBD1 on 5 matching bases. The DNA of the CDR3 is TGTGCCAGTAGTATAGTTCCAGGGCAAAGCTACGAGCAGTACTTC. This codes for CASSIVPGQSYEQYF.